The clone carrying this T cell receptor (beta chain) was found a few times. This entry is derived from a study of blood T cell repertoires in COVID-19. Overall study context: Acute and convalescent COVID-19 samples came from the United States, Italy and Spain. PBMCs, B-cell-depleted T cells, or T cells provided the cDNA or gDNA that made up the material.

The CDR3 covers 12 residues. V lost 4 bases to trimming and J lost 5 bases, with 8 bases between them. Germline V lookup: CDR1 SGHVS, CDR2 FNYEAQ. Authors' processing steps: Quantification of nucleated cells was approximated via reference gene primer amplification. Measured with immunoSEQ multiplex PCR; TCRdb has only the in-frame clones, and not every one. V, J and clone size reflect that table, while D and trimming were determined from the DNA. Of tens of thousands of clones listed, 73% are singletons. The sample was peripheral blood. This sequence joins TRBV7-6 and TRBJ2-5, with D perhaps matching TRBD2 (5 bases). This TCR came from an older man with acute or convalescent COVID-19. The CDR3, as DNA: TGTGCCAGCAGCTCCGGGGAGGAGACCCAGTACTTC. It yields the protein CASSSGEETQYF.